Below are 25 T cell receptor beta chains sequenced from a single sample in a study of monozygotic twins with cystic fibrosis. Repertoires were generated with immunoSEQ multiplex PCR, while TCRdb's copy carries only in-frame clones and drops some. The sample records tens of thousands of clones, around nine tenths being singletons. Sequencing used blood. All receptors derive from a woman aged 25 to 39 with cystic fibrosis.

The J gene is TRBJ1-3, the V gene TRBV6-5; D unresolved. Germline CDR1 is MNHEY and CDR2 is SVGAGI. This CDR3 is built from 14 residues. Trimming removed 6 bases at V and 2 bases at J, with 11 bases between. CDR3: CASSPVVTGNTIYF. CDR3 nucleotide sequence: TGTGCCAGCAGCCCGGTGGTAACTGGAAACACCATATATTTT.

This chain connects TRBV19 to TRBJ1-5; D possibly corresponds to TRBD1 (6 bases). Germline V gene data show CDR1 as LNHDA and CDR2 as SQIVND (reference sequence). This CDR3 comprises 13 residues. V shed 8 bases and J shed 7 bases, with 15 bases lying between them. The CDR3 nucleotides are TGTGCCAGTCAACGACAGGATAGACAGCCCCAGCATTTT. Translated: CASQRQDRQPQHF.

This chain connects TRBV2 to TRBJ2-1; 7 nucleotides align to TRBD2. J gave up 10 bases and V 2 bases, and 8 bases lay outside the gene matches. Germline lookup yields CDR1 SNHLY and CDR2 FYNNEI. This CDR3 has 14 residues. The CDR3 DNA follows: TGTGCCAGCAGTGAATATACTAGCGCCGAAGAGCAGTTCTTC. Translating it yields CASSEYTSAEEQFF.

The count of this clone is one. This chain connects TRBV4-2 to TRBJ2-3, with a weak D call TRBD2 (7 bases). The CDR3 has 16 amino acids. The V and J ends lost 4 bases and 4 bases respectively, with 18 bases between them. The germline CDR1 and CDR2 sequences are LGHNA and YNFKEQ. DNA for the CDR3: TGTGCCAGCAGCCCCTCGGGGGGCCTGGGGGCAGATACGCAGTATTTT. Residues: CASSPSGGLGADTQYF.

J is TRBJ2-3 and V is TRBV10-1; D gene ambiguous. The CDR3 is 14 amino acids. Per germline, CDR1 WNHNN and CDR2 SYGVQD (reference sequence). V was shortened by 3 bases and J by 6 bases, with 13 bases between the two germline ends. Written as DNA, the CDR3 is TGCGCCAGCAGTGATGGGTACGAGAGGGATACGCAGTATTTT. This codes for CASSDGYERDTQYF.

Written as DNA, the CDR3 is TGTGCCAGTAGTGACCCCCCTCACGAGCAGTACTTC. Its protein product is CASSDPPHEQYF. This chain joins TRBV19 and TRBJ2-7; D uncertain. The CDR3 spans 12 residues. Germline assignment: CDR1 LNHDA and CDR2 SQIVND (reference sequence). Trimming pared 5 bases from V and 5 bases from J, leaving 10 bases between.

The chain joins TRBV21-1 to TRBJ2-1. TRBV21-1 is flagged as a pseudogene. The CDR3 runs to 15 residues. The CDR3 DNA sequence: TGTGCCAGCATCCCTATTACCGGGACGATGAATGAGCAGTTCTTC. Translation: CASIPITGTMNEQFF.

This clone was seen a single time. The rearrangement uses TRBV11-2 and TRBJ2-3; 14 nucleotides line up with TRBD2. The V gene end was trimmed by 4 bases and the J gene end by 7 bases; junction bases not matched to a gene: 10. This CDR3 contains 17 residues. Germline CDR1 and CDR2: SGHAT and FQNNGV. The CDR3 coding sequence is TGTGCCAGCAGCTCCCCGACTAGCGGGGGGGAACAAAATACGCAGTATTTT. Translation: CASSSPTSGGEQNTQYF.

The CDR3 loop is CASSVTFGTGIISPLHF. CDR3 nucleotides: TGTGCCAGCAGTGTGACTTTCGGGACAGGGATCATTTCACCCCTCCACTTT. The genes are TRBV2 and TRBJ1-6, with TRBD1 matching 9 bases. The CDR3 is 17 amino acids. Germline lookup yields CDR1 SNHLY and CDR2 FYNNEI. After removal of 4 bases from V and 9 bases from J, the junction contained 13 bases not matched to a gene. Drawing the rest from reference TRBV2 and TRBJ1-6, the complete variable domain is EPEVTQTPSHQVTQMGQEVILRCVPISNHLYFYWYRQILGQKVEFLVSFYNNEISEKSEIFDDQFSVERPDGSNFTLKIRSTKLEDSAMYFCASSVTFGTGIISPLHFGNGTRLTVT.

The J gene is TRBJ1-1, the V gene TRBV6-5; D possibly corresponds to TRBD1 (5 bases). Germline assignment: CDR1 MNHEY and CDR2 SVGAGI. Trimming took 6 bases from V and 5 from J, leaving 16 bases between them. The CDR3 covers 14 residues. In nucleotides, the CDR3 is TGTGCCAGCAGCCTGGTAGGGCCAGGGACTGAAGCTTTCTTT. It codes for CASSLVGPGTEAFF.

J is TRBJ2-3 and V is TRBV14; D possibly matches TRBD1 or TRBD2 (5 bases each). Germline CDR1 reads SGHDN; CDR2 reads FVKESK. The CDR3 length is 16 residues. V lost 0 bases and J 0 bases, leaving 10 bases between the germline ends. The CDR3 sequence: CASSQEWGSSTDTQYF. CDR3 coding DNA: TGTGCCAGCAGCCAAGAGTGGGGGAGCAGCACAGATACGCAGTATTTT. Variable domain in full (rest from reference TRBV14 and TRBJ2-3): EAGVTQFPSHSVIEKGQTVTLRCDPISGHDNLYWYRRVMGKEIKFLLHFVKESKQDESGMPNNRFLAERTGGTYSTLKVQPAELEDSGVYFCASSQEWGSSTDTQYFGPGTRLTVL.

This chain uses TRBV9 with TRBJ2-3; possible D gene TRBD1, 6 bases. In germline, CDR1 is SGDLS, CDR2 YYNGEE. This CDR3 has 16 residues. V was shortened by 4 bases and J by 0 bases, with 15 bases between the two germline ends. DNA of the CDR3: TGTGCCAGCAGCTTCCGGGACACCTCTAGCACAGATACGCAGTATTTT. It yields the protein CASSFRDTSSTDTQYF. The full variable domain, in which reference TRBV9 and TRBJ2-3 provide the parts outside the CDR3, is DSGVTQTPKHLITATGQRVTLRCSPRSGDLSVYWYQQSLDQGLQFLIQYYNGEERAKGNILERFSAQQFPDLHSELNLSSLELGDSALYFCASSFRDTSSTDTQYFGPGTRLTVL.

The chain carries TRBV7-9 and TRBJ2-7, with unresolved D. V was trimmed by 0 bases and J by 1 base, leaving 4 bases between them. The CDR3 runs to 13 residues. Germline values: CDR1 SEHNR, CDR2 FQNEAQ (reference sequence). The CDR3 is CASSLAASYEQYF. CDR3 coding DNA: TGTGCCAGCAGCTTAGCGGCTTCCTACGAGCAGTACTTC.

The rearrangement joins TRBV5-4 to TRBJ2-1; TRBD2 matches at 7 bases. The CDR3 runs to 13 residues. The J segment lost 10 bases and the V segment lost 3 bases, leaving 7 bases of the junction unmatched. CDR1 SGHNT and CDR2 YYREEE come from the germline V gene (reference sequence). The CDR3, as DNA: TGTGCCAGCAGCTCCAGACTAGCCGGCGAGCAGTTCTTC. Amino acid sequence: CASSSRLAGEQFF.

The V and J genes are TRBV25-1 and TRBJ2-5, with 8 positions matching TRBD2. After removal of 8 bases from V and 4 bases from J, the junction contained 9 bases not matched to a gene. This CDR3 has 14 residues. Looked up from germline, CDR1 is MGHDK and CDR2 is SYGVNS. CDR3 bases: TGTGCCAGCTCTCTGGGCCGGGGGGGAGAGACCCAGTACTTC. Protein sequence: CASSLGRGGETQYF.

This rearrangement joins TRBV27 to TRBJ2-7; no firm D call. The V end lost 5 bases, the J end lost 3 bases, and 17 bases lay between the germline ends. This CDR3 contains 15 residues. From germline, CDR1 is MNHEY and CDR2 SMNVEV (reference sequence). The CDR3 nucleotides are TGTGCCAGCAGTCCTAGGATAGGAAGGGTCTACGAGCAGTACTTC. Translation gives CASSPRIGRVYEQYF.

The V and J genes are TRBV5-1 and TRBJ2-7; a weak D match, TRBD1 (5 bases). The CDR3 is 17 amino acids. Germline V lookup: CDR1 SGHRS, CDR2 YFSETQ. The V and J ends lost 0 bases and 0 bases respectively, with 16 bases between them. This CDR3 is CASSLGVSTDVSYEQYF. The CDR3 region has the DNA TGCGCCAGCAGCTTGGGAGTCTCGACAGACGTCTCCTACGAGCAGTACTTC.

This chain links TRBV29-1 with TRBJ1-1; D possibly corresponds to TRBD1 (5 bases). Germline V gives CDR1 SQVTM, CDR2 ANQGSEA. Deletions cut 7 bases from V and 1 base from J, with 10 bases between. The CDR3 length is 12 residues. DNA for the CDR3: TGCAGCGGTACGGGGGGGAACACTGAAGCTTTCTTT. Translating it yields CSGTGGNTEAFF.

This rearrangement joins TRBV18 to TRBJ1-5; D may be TRBD1 (5 bases). Between the trimmed V and J ends, which lost 3 bases and 3 bases, there was a span of 12 bases. CDR3 length: 15 amino acids. The V gene's germline CDR1 is KGHSH and CDR2 LQKENI. CDR3 nucleotide sequence: TGTGCCAGCTCACCGGAGGGGTTCAACAATCAGCCCCAGCATTTT. It yields the protein CASSPEGFNNQPQHF.

Points on this clone: One junction end disagrees with the germline gene, perhaps due to a read error. The chain is built from TRBV7-2 and TRBJ2-7; TRBD1 or TRBD2 may be the D gene (6 bases each). This CDR3 region has 17 residues. Germline CDR1 is SGHTA and CDR2 is FQGNSA. CDR3 DNA sequence: TGTGCCAGCAGCTTCAATCTGCAGGGGCCCAGCGTGAACCCGGAGGGCTTC. Translating gives CASSFNLQGPSVNPEGF.

The CDR3 DNA follows: TGTGCCAGCAGCTTGTCCGGGGCCTCCTATGGCTACACCTTC. Protein sequence: CASSLSGASYGYTF. V and J are TRBV5-6 and TRBJ1-2, with D maybe TRBD1 (5 bases). V gave up 1 base and J gave up 4 bases, with 11 bases separating them. The CDR3 consists of 14 residues. Germline V gene data show CDR1 as SGHDT and CDR2 as YYEEEE.

CDR3: CASSFTSGGRAETQYF. The CDR3 DNA reads TGCGCCAGCAGCTTTACTAGCGGGGGTAGGGCAGAGACCCAGTACTTC. The V call is TRBV5-1, the J call TRBJ2-5, with 11 bases lining up with TRBD2. Looked up from germline, CDR1 is SGHRS and CDR2 is YFSETQ. After removal of 2 bases from V and 4 bases from J, the junction contained 7 bases not matched to a gene. CDR3 length equals 16 residues.

The J gene is TRBJ2-7, the V gene TRBV4-1, with 8 bases that match TRBD2. CDR1 is MGHRA, CDR2 YSYEKL, per germline. Germline trimming cut 5 bases from V and 0 bases from J; bases unmatched to any gene: 12. This CDR3 is built from 17 residues. CDR3 coding DNA: TGCGCCAGCAGCTCGGCGGGTCTAGCGGGTAGCTCCTACGAGCAGTACTTC. Its protein is CASSSAGLAGSSYEQYF.

The rearrangement uses TRBV10-3 and TRBJ2-1; D is perhaps TRBD1 (6 bases). Germline CDR1 and CDR2: ENHRY and SYGVKD. V was cut by 10 bases and J by 6 bases, with 13 bases left in between. This CDR3 is 12 amino acids long. The CDR3 reads CATQGSVNEQFF. CDR3 DNA: TGTGCCACTCAGGGGTCAGTCAATGAGCAGTTCTTC.

The gene calls are TRBV7-8 and TRBJ2-7; TRBD1 agrees at 7 bases. Germline V CDR1 and CDR2: SGHVS, FQNEAQ. This CDR3 spans 12 amino acids. Trimming took 5 bases from V and 10 from J; bases not matched to a gene: 8. Here the CDR3 reads CASSPTQGVQYF. CDR3 DNA: TGTGCCAGCAGCCCAACTCAGGGGGTACAGTACTTC.